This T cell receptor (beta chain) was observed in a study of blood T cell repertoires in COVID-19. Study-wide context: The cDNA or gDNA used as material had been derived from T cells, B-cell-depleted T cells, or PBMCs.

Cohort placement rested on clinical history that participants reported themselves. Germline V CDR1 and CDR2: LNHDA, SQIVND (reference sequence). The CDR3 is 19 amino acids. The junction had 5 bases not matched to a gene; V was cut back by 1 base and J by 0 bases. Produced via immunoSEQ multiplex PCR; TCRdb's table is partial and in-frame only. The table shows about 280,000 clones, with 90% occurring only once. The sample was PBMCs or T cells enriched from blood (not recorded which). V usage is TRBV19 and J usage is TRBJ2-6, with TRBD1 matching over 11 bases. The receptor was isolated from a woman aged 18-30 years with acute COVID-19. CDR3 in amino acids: CASSIAGQGAFSGANVLTF. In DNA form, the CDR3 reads TGTGCCAGTAGTATAGCCGGACAGGGGGCGTTCTCTGGGGCCAACGTCCTGACTTTC.